The rows below give T cell receptor beta chains drawn from one sample of a study of T cells after yellow fever vaccination. TCRdb reprocessed the 5' RACE reads with MiXCR, giving one entry per CDR3 protein. The sample has 500,000 to 650,000 distinct CDR3 sequences, over 9% seen once. The specimen comprised PBMCs, sampled on the day of the yellow fever booster vaccination. The source is a man aged 30 to 45 who received the YFV17D yellow fever vaccine. CDR3s include the opening cysteine and the closing phenylalanine or tryptophan. A D gene is named only where the DNA matches it firmly. The size entry is marked missing in some rows and otherwise reads once, few, many or a size class.

CDR3	DNA	V	J	D	size
CATARGRVNTEAFF	TGTGCCACTGCGAGGGGGCGGGTGAACACTGAAGCTTTCTTT	TRBV7-8	TRBJ1-1	TRBD1	NA
CSVRRDASYEQYF	TGCAGCGTGCGCCGGGACGCCTCCTACGAGCAGTACTTC	TRBV29-1	TRBJ2-7	NA	few
CASSQRMDRGEDGIQYF	TGTGCCAGCAGCCAGCGAATGGACAGGGGGGAAGACGGCATTCAGTACTTC	TRBV4-2	TRBJ2-4	TRBD1	few
CASSLSGLTYNEQFF	TGTGCCAGCTCACTTTCGGGACTCACGTACAATGAGCAGTTCTTC	TRBV18	TRBJ2-1	NA	NA
CSVTGYTF	TGCAGCGTAACTGGCTACACCTTC	TRBV29-1	TRBJ1-2	NA	NA
CASRTAGTGELFF	TGTGCCAGCAGGACAGCTGGCACCGGGGAGCTGTTTTTT	TRBV6-1	TRBJ2-2	NA	many
CSAREGRLAGVWEQFF	TGCAGTGCTAGGGAAGGGCGACTAGCGGGAGTTTGGGAGCAGTTCTTC	TRBV20-1	TRBJ2-1	TRBD2	NA
CASSTGLVYNEQFF	TGCGCCAGCAGCACCGGACTAGTCTACAATGAGCAGTTCTTC	TRBV5-1	TRBJ2-1	TRBD2	NA
CASSLYGSNTGELFF	TGTGCCAGCAGCTTATACGGATCGAACACCGGGGAGCTGTTTTTT	TRBV7-2	TRBJ2-2	NA	NA
CASSQDLASDTQYF	TGTGCCAGCAGCCAAGACCTAGCATCAGATACGCAGTATTTT	TRBV14	TRBJ2-3	NA	NA
CSASRILAGGYEQYF	TGCAGTGCTTCCCGAATACTAGCGGGAGGGTACGAGCAGTACTTC	TRBV20-1	TRBJ2-7	TRBD2	NA
CSAGLAEAQYF	TGCAGCGCCGGACTAGCGGAGGCCCAGTACTTC	TRBV29-1	TRBJ2-5	TRBD2	NA
CSPKYSAYEQYF	TGCAGTCCGAAGTACAGCGCCTACGAGCAGTACTTC	TRBV20-1	TRBJ2-7	NA	NA
CASSQDGGLAGPYEQYF	TGCGCCAGCAGCCAAGACGGCGGGCTAGCGGGGCCCTACGAGCAGTACTTC	TRBV4-3	TRBJ2-7	TRBD2	NA
CASPPSGTFLYEQYF	TGTGCCAGTCCTCCCTCCGGGACGTTCCTCTACGAGCAGTACTTC	TRBV9	TRBJ2-7	NA	few
CASSILGAFDQPQHF	TGTGCCAGTAGTATATTGGGGGCGTTCGATCAGCCCCAGCATTTT	TRBV19	TRBJ1-5	NA	NA
CASSVESSGLFF	TGTGCCAGCAGCGTAGAGTCTAGTGGGCTGTTTTTT	TRBV9	TRBJ2-2	NA	few
CASSQGGGQLFF	TGTGCCAGCAGCCAAGGCGGGGGTCAGTTGTTTTTT	TRBV3-1	TRBJ2-2	TRBD2	NA
CASSAHTDTQYF	TGTGCCAGCAGCGCCCACACAGATACGCAGTATTTT	TRBV9	TRBJ2-3	NA	NA
CAVQGGNQPQHF	TGTGCCGTACAGGGAGGGAATCAGCCCCAGCATTTT	TRBV6-2/TRBV6-3	TRBJ1-5	NA	few
CASSYGGSSETQYF	TGTGCCAGCAGTTACGGCGGTTCGTCGGAGACCCAGTACTTC	TRBV6-2/TRBV6-3	TRBJ2-5	NA	NA
CASSQIGRGSPLHF	TGTGCCAGCTCACAGATCGGCAGGGGTTCACCCCTCCACTTT	TRBV18	TRBJ1-6	NA	NA
CASSRVGTSGYEQYF	TGTGCCAGCAGCAGGGTTGGGACTAGCGGGTACGAGCAGTACTTC	TRBV7-2	TRBJ2-7	TRBD2	few
CASSEQGDNQPQHF	TGTGCCAGCAGTGAACAAGGGGACAATCAGCCCCAGCATTTT	TRBV2	TRBJ1-5	NA	NA
CASSLIKSRGGRRGYNEQFF	TGTGCCAGCAGCTTAATAAAGTCTCGTGGCGGGAGGCGAGGCTACAATGAGCAGTTCTTC	TRBV11-2	TRBJ2-1	TRBD2	few
CASSPTPSQRNYEQYF	TGTGCCAGCAGCCCCACCCCCTCTCAGCGGAACTACGAGCAGTACTTC	TRBV7-8	TRBJ2-7	NA	NA
CASNPGSRETQYF	TGTGCCAGCAACCCAGGGTCCCGGGAGACCCAGTACTTC	TRBV2	TRBJ2-5	NA	NA
CASSRGSSGETQYF	TGTGCCAGCAGCCGAGGCTCTTCAGGAGAGACCCAGTACTTC	TRBV6-1	TRBJ2-5	NA	NA
CASSLALPTTDTQYF	TGTGCCAGCAGCTTAGCTCTGCCCACCACAGATACGCAGTATTTT	TRBV7-9	TRBJ2-3	NA	NA
CATHGLAEETQYF	TGTGCCACCCACGGACTAGCGGAAGAGACCCAGTACTTC	TRBV6-2/TRBV6-3	TRBJ2-5	TRBD2	NA
CASSQDRDRDIQYF	TGTGCCAGCAGCCAAGACCGGGACAGGGACATTCAGTACTTC	TRBV4-2	TRBJ2-4	TRBD1	NA
CSASPRSGDASYEQYF	TGCAGTGCTAGCCCCCGCTCGGGGGACGCATCCTACGAGCAGTACTTC	TRBV20-1	TRBJ2-7	NA	few
CASSLGESYGYTF	TGTGCCAGCAGTTTAGGGGAATCCTATGGCTACACCTTC	TRBV12-3/TRBV12-4	TRBJ1-2	NA	few
CASSLAPTGSPYYGYTF	TGTGCCAGCAGCTTAGCCCCCACAGGTTCCCCCTACTATGGCTACACCTTC	TRBV7-8	TRBJ1-2	NA	NA
CATSPRASPYEQYF	TGTGCCACCAGCCCACGGGCCTCCCCGTACGAGCAGTACTTC	TRBV15	TRBJ2-7	NA	once
CAISEGRKPDTQYF	TGTGCCATCAGTGAGGGCCGAAAGCCAGATACGCAGTATTTT	TRBV10-3	TRBJ2-3	NA	few
CASGSSGYSYNEQFF	TGTGCCAGCGGGTCTAGCGGGTACTCCTACAATGAGCAGTTCTTC	TRBV12-3/TRBV12-4	TRBJ2-1	TRBD2	few
CASMGTLSGEQFF	TGTGCCAGCATGGGGACCTTGTCTGGTGAGCAGTTCTTC	TRBV18	TRBJ2-1	NA	few
CSAAQGRDEQYF	TGCAGTGCCGCGCAGGGGCGCGACGAGCAGTACTTC	TRBV20-1	TRBJ2-7	NA	few
CASSQGLAGGGYNEQFF	TGCGCCAGCAGCCAAGGCCTAGCGGGAGGTGGGTACAATGAGCAGTTCTTC	TRBV4-1	TRBJ2-1	TRBD2	NA
CSATSGRANTGELFF	TGCAGTGCTACTAGCGGGAGGGCGAACACCGGGGAGCTGTTTTTT	TRBV20-1	TRBJ2-2	TRBD2	many
CSVARGRTEAFF	TGCAGCGTTGCGAGGGGGAGGACTGAAGCTTTCTTT	TRBV29-1	TRBJ1-1	NA	NA
CASSLGLAGNIQYF	TGTGCCAGCAGCTTGGGGCTAGCGGGAAACATTCAGTACTTC	TRBV5-6	TRBJ2-4	TRBD2	NA
CAWSVQANQPQHF	TGTGCCTGGAGTGTACAAGCAAATCAGCCCCAGCATTTT	TRBV30	TRBJ1-5	NA	few
CAIGSEGHRETQYF	TGTGCCATCGGGTCGGAGGGCCATAGGGAGACCCAGTACTTC	TRBV25-1	TRBJ2-5	NA	few
CASRAPSVSQYF	TGTGCCAGCAGGGCCCCGAGCGTTTCGCAGTATTTT	TRBV28	TRBJ2-3	NA	NA
CASSLAAGGVKNIQYF	TGTGCCAGCAGCTTAGCGGCGGGAGGAGTCAAAAACATTCAGTACTTC	TRBV7-2	TRBJ2-4	TRBD2	few
CASVGGNTEAFF	TGTGCCAGTGTAGGGGGGAACACTGAAGCTTTCTTT	TRBV28	TRBJ1-1	NA	NA
CASSLSPLGGEKLFF	TGTGCCAGCAGCTTATCCCCCCTAGGGGGGGAAAAACTGTTTTTT	TRBV7-2	TRBJ1-4	NA	few
CSVILQGNQPQHF	TGCAGCGTTATACTCCAGGGGAATCAGCCCCAGCATTTT	TRBV29-1	TRBJ1-5	NA	NA
CASSQDHLASDTQYF	TGTGCCAGCAGCCAAGATCACCTAGCATCCGATACGCAGTATTTT	TRBV3-1	TRBJ2-3	NA	NA
CSAPRLAGVGEQFF	TGCAGTGCTCCTAGACTAGCGGGAGTTGGTGAGCAGTTCTTC	TRBV20-1	TRBJ2-1	TRBD2	few